Following are 7 T cell receptor beta chains from one sample sequenced in a study of CD8+ T cells in alopecia areata. Isolated RNA was reverse transcribed into cDNA used as the sequencing template. Repertoires were generated with immunoSEQ multiplex PCR, while TCRdb's copy carries only in-frame clones and drops some. The profile shows about 180,000 clones, roughly 60% of them singletons. The sample consisted of CD4+ T cells sorted from blood, taken at week 0. The receptors derive from a human donor with alopecia areata.

V gene TRBV6-5 combines with J gene TRBJ1-2; D is unclear. Trimming removed 4 bases at V and 4 bases at J, with 10 bases between. The CDR3 runs 13 residues. Per germline, CDR1 MNHEY and CDR2 SVGAGI. This CDR3 is CASSSTSSYGYTF. CDR3 nucleotide sequence: TGTGCCAGCAGTTCCACATCAAGCTATGGCTACACCTTC.

The gene calls are TRBV27 and TRBJ1-1; D possibly corresponds to TRBD1 (5 bases). The germline gives CDR1 MNHEY, CDR2 SMNVEV (reference sequence). Trimming took 6 bases from V and 6 from J, leaving 14 bases between them. The CDR3 is 13 residues long. Written as DNA, the CDR3 is TGTGCCAGCAGCCCCAACAGGAGCCCTGAAGCTTTCTTT. It translates to CASSPNRSPEAFF.

This chain links TRBV11-3 with TRBJ2-1, with D hard to call. V shed 5 bases and J shed 4 bases, with 12 bases lying between them. Germline assignment: CDR1 SGHNT and CDR2 YENEEA. The CDR3 extends over 14 amino acids. The CDR3 loop is CASSHNSKYNEQFF. The CDR3 DNA is TGTGCCAGCAGCCACAACTCAAAGTACAATGAGCAGTTCTTC.

The V gene is TRBV9, the J gene TRBJ2-7, with TRBD1 matching 9 bases. This CDR3 region has 13 residues. Trimming cost V 3 bases and J 7 bases; bases outside gene matches: 5. CDR1 is SGDLS and CDR2 is YYNGEE in the germline V gene. In DNA form, the CDR3 reads TGTGCCAGCAGCGACACCGGGACAGGGGAGCAGTACTTC. Amino acids: CASSDTGTGEQYF.

V gene TRBV15 combines with J gene TRBJ2-1; 7 nucleotides agree with TRBD2. J was trimmed by 9 bases and V by 3 bases; bases with no gene match: 5. The germline V gene encodes CDR1 LNHNV and CDR2 YYDKDF (reference sequence). The length of the CDR3 is 13 residues. CDR3 sequence reads: CATSRGTNAEQFF. The CDR3 nucleotides read TGTGCCACCAGCAGGGGGACTAACGCTGAGCAGTTCTTC.

This sequence joins TRBV5-1 and TRBJ2-7, with TRBD1 matching 7 bases. Germline V gene data show CDR1 as SGHRS and CDR2 as YFSETQ. The CDR3 length is 14 residues. V lost 6 bases to trimming and J lost 4 bases; unmatched junction nucleotides: 10. The CDR3 DNA reads TGCGCCAGCACTCTGGGACAGACAGGATACGAGCAGTACTTC. This encodes CASTLGQTGYEQYF.

For this clone: The sample carries other DNA sequences with the same CDR3. The chain links TRBV30 to TRBJ1-1; D remains unclear. The CDR3 has 12 amino acids. V was trimmed by 0 bases and J by 0 bases, leaving 2 bases between them. CDR1 and CDR2 from the germline V gene are GTSNPN and SVGIG (reference sequence). The CDR3 DNA follows: TGTGCCTGGAGTGTCTTGAACACTGAAGCTTTCTTT. The encoded protein is CAWSVLNTEAFF.